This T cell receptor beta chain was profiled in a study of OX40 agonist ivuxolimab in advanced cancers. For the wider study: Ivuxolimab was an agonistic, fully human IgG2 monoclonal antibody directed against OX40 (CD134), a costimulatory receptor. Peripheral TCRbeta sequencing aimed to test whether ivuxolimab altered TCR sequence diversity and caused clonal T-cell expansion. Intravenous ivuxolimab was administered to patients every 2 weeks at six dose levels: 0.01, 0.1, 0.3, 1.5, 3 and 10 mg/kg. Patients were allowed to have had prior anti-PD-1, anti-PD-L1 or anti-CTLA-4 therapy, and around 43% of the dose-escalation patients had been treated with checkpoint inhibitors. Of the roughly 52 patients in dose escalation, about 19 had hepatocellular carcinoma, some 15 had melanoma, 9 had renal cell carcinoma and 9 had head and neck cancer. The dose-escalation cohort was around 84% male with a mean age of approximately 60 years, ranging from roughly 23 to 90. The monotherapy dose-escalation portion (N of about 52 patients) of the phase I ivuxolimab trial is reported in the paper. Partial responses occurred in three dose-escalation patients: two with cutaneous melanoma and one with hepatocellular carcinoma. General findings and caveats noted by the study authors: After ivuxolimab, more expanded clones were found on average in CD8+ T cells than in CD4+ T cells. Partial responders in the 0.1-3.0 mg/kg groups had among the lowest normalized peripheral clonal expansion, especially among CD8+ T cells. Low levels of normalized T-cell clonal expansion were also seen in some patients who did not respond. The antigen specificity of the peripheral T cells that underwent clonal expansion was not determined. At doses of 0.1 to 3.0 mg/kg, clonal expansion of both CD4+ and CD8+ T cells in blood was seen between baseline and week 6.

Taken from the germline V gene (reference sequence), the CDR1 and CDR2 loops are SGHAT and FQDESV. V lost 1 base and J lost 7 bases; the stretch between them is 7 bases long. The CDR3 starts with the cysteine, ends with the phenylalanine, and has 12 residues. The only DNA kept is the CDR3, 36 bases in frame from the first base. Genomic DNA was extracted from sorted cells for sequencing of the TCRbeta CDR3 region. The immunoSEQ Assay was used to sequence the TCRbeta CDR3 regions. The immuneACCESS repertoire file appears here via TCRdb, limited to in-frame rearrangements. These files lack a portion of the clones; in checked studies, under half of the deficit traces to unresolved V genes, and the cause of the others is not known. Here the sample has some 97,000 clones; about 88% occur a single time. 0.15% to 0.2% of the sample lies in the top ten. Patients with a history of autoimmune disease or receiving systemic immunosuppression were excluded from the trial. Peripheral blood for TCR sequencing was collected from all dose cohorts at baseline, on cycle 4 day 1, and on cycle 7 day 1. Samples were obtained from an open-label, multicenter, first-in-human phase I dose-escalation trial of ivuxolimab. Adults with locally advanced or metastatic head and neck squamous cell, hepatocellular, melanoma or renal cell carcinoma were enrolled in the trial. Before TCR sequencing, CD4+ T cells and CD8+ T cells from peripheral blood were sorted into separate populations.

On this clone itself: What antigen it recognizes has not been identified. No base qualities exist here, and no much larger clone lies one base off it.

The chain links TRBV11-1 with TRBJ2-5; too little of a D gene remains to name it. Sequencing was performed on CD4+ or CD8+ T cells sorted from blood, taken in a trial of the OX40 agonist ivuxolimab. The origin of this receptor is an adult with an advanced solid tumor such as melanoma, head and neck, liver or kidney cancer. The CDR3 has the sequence CASSLGVGTQYF. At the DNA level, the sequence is TGTGCCAGCAGCTTAGGGGTAGGGACCCAGTACTTC.